The T cell receptor beta chain under discussion was sequenced for a study of cytomegalovirus exposure and HLA in healthy donors (dated by TCRdb to 2016 to 2017). Background on the whole study: According to an earlier analysis of around 600 of the donors, about 179 million T cells yielded roughly 100 million unique TCR beta sequences and 276 Gb of sequence data. A later analysis re-examined previously published TCR beta repertoires from over 500 donors and added high-resolution HLA genotyping to investigate patterns of TCR occurrence. Rather than using new phenotypic data, the later analysis identified candidate immune exposures from TCR beta sequences and from how often those sequences occurred across donors. HLA typing covered class I and class II loci at four-digit resolution. Every repertoire in the discovery cohort had been generated on one and the same sequencing platform. The study combined high-throughput TCR immunosequencing, statistical association of individual TCRs with disease status, and machine learning to predict cytomegalovirus infection status. An early release covering roughly 640 HLA-typed donors comprised about 300 gigabases of sequencing data and 85 million to 100 million unique TCR sequences. Using immunosequencing, the study profiled T cell repertoires from 640 or so subjects and related those repertoires to cytomegalovirus serostatus. Alongside the repertoire data, information on donor age, sex, ethnicity and CMV serostatus was compiled. Typing coverage differed by locus: A, B, C, DRB1 and DQB1 were typed in roughly 629-630 donors, DQA1 in about 560, DPA1 in around 580, and DPB1 in just under 490. An earlier analysis of about 620 of the donors applied high-throughput TCR beta sequencing to assess whether each TCR beta V gene segment acted as functional or pseudogenic. Because of strong linkage in the cohort, roughly five DR-DQ haplotypes were treated as single units for association and clustering. Of the 300 to 500 genotyped donors, 65% to 90% were placed in the genetic ancestry cluster associated with self-reported Caucasian donors. The study aimed to test whether cataloging public T cell receptors could reveal signatures of past pathogen exposure. In a later genetic analysis, genome-wide SNP genotypes for about 65% of the roughly 700 donors were used, and that subset was treated as a discovery cohort. In addition to the first cohort of 666 subjects, a separate validation cohort of approximately 120 different subjects was used. Among almost 400 genotyped donors of the cohort, an average of approximately 240,000 unique TCR beta nucleotide sequences were sequenced per donor, about a sixth of them non-productive. What the study reported, not specific to this receptor: A later analysis found that HLA-associated TCR beta chains were more clonally expanded and had lower generation probabilities than equally common non-associated chains. A later analysis associated 15,000 to 20,000 TCR beta sequences with specific HLA alleles at a false discovery rate of 0.05. Correlated functional status among segregating V segments might reflect linkage disequilibrium, but an unknown experimental factor could not be ruled out. According to a later analysis, most CMV-associated TCR beta chains appeared to be HLA-restricted, and the HLA associations seemed to be driven largely by CMV exposure. A few of the identified cytomegalovirus-associated TCR beta chains were confirmed in vitro to be specific for cytomegalovirus antigens. A further reported finding was that TCR beta sequences accurately predicted the HLA-A and HLA-B alleles for most subjects in the first cohort. Strong co-occurrence of HLA alleles, especially DR and DQ, made assigning TCR associations to individual alleles difficult. According to a later analysis, TCR association rates differed among HLA loci, with DRB1 alleles showing the most associated TCRs and HLA-C alleles showing the fewest. In a later genetic analysis, fewer N-insertions in productive TCRs were reported among donors in an Asian-associated ancestry cluster than the roughly 700-donor mean. Presence/absence analyses assumed roughly uniform sequencing depth across donors, an assumption that may not hold. Because some donors lacked HLA typing at each locus, the association tests relied only on the typed subset. Broadly in line with IMGT annotations, most TCR beta V segments showed up in productive rearrangements about 87% or about 30% of the time in an earlier analysis of several hundred of the donors. Because counts were too low, some 17 rarely observed V segments, including chromosome 9 orphons, were left out of the earlier analysis of roughly 600 of the donors. The classifier was reported to diagnose cytomegalovirus status with high specificity and sensitivity in both the original and validation cohorts. The authors suggested that the approach could potentially be generalized to other disease states and immunological phenotypes. Across donors, most TCR sequences were observed very rarely, whereas some public TCRs were present in many individuals. The cohort was sequenced for TCR beta chains only, and without alpha or paired-chain data the features that could be detected were limited. A cluster of highly shared sequence variants was judged likely to be a technical artifact of the sequencing pipeline. In the study, 150 to 200 TCR beta chains were listed as associated with cytomegalovirus. In a later genetic analysis, a missense DCLRE1C variant was associated with V-gene and J-gene trimming of TCR beta chains, and the association was replicated in an independent cohort. In a later analysis, several top co-occurrence clusters were reported to appear linked to parvovirus B19, influenza, CMV and Epstein-Barr virus. Immune exposure information for the cohort was limited to CMV serostatus.

The cohort consisted of some 730 healthy bone marrow donors. All cohort members were sampled while nominally healthy, although unrecorded immune exposures were likely present. The donor was CMV seronegative and was included in the group of 352 seronegative cohort members. Each donor provided a peripheral blood sample, and peripheral blood mononuclear cells were used for TCR beta sequencing. Genomic DNA extraction from the blood cell samples was performed with the Qiagen DNeasy Blood Extraction Kit. The receptor library was made with the immunoSEQ multiplex PCR assay. For the multiplex PCR, a mixture combining 60 forward primers for TCR Vbeta segments and 13 reverse primers for TCR Jbeta segments was used. The CDR3 region of rearranged TCR beta genes was amplified from genomic DNA by a multiplex PCR assay. The Illumina HiSeq System was used to sequence the amplified TCR beta libraries as 87-base-pair reads. In the authors' own workflow: A later analysis tallied about 77 million unique TCR beta chains across the 666 repertoires, and about 12 million of those chains were shared by two or more donors. Raw reads were error-corrected and collapsed into unique sequences by a nearest-neighbor algorithm in which closely related sequences were merged to remove PCR and sequencing errors. CDR3 sequences were aligned to IMGT reference sequences to assign V, D and J gene segments. For a sequence to be retained, a match of at least six nucleotides to both a V gene segment and a J gene segment was required. A rearrangement was called productive if the CDR3 had no stop codons and remained in frame with V and J, and every other rearrangement was called non-productive. CDR3 was defined according to IMGT convention as the region running from the second conserved V-encoded cysteine to the conserved J-encoded phenylalanine. The earlier analysis of 550 to 650 of the donors excluded any sequence lacking an unambiguous match to a single V gene segment. In an earlier analysis of approximately 560 of the donors, a V segment was called functional when productive rearrangements were above 56.7%, and segregating when the standard deviation between donors exceeded 5%. A statistical classification framework was developed to diagnose cytomegalovirus status using the catalog of TCR beta chain sequences. A later analysis assigned V and J genes by comparing TCR nucleotide sequences with IMGT/GENE-DB human TR gene sequences. The TCRdist pipeline was used in a later analysis to assign CDR3 sequences and most-parsimonious VDJ recombination scenarios. A later analysis defined each TCR beta chain by its CDR3 amino acid sequence plus V-gene family, and excluded reads lacking a unique V-gene family. To address suspected cross-contamination and a sequencing artifact, a later analysis removed approximately 590 highly shared, low-generation-probability nucleotide sequences. A later analysis calculated a clonal expansion index for each public chain from normalized within-repertoire ranks of inferred template counts. In a later analysis, generation probabilities were computed with a VDJ recombination model fitted to out-of-frame rearrangements, and the resulting probabilities were checked against IGoR. Hypergeometric tests were used in a later analysis to score TCR-TCR, TCR-HLA and TCR-CMV co-occurrence, with a repertoire-size bias correction applied to the TCR pairs. To estimate false discovery rates, a later analysis permuted the HLA or CMV assignments 20 times. A later analysis grouped co-occurring TCRs with DBSCAN, adding TCRdist sequence similarity when clustering within HLA-allele-positive subsets. Co-occurrence clustering excluded repertoires with fewer than 30,000 or more than 120,000 public chains, plus five with anomalous nucleotide sharing. The immuneACCESS repertoire file appears here via TCRdb, limited to in-frame rearrangements. These files lack a portion of the clones; in checked studies, under half of the deficit traces to unresolved V genes, and the cause of the others is not known. That table furnishes V, J and clone size, whereas the DNA furnished D and trimming. The sample contains around 250,000 clones, about 93% of them found a single time. Approximately 1.5% of the sample belongs to the ten largest clones.

Concerning this clone itself: This clone's antigen is unknown. No base quality information exists; no much larger clone differs at one position.

The receptor comes from a girl aged 2 to 10 in good health and CMV-seronegative. Sequences were obtained from PBMCs.

The CDR3 here reads CASSDPGTGVFWEQYF. The DNA sequence is as follows: TGCGCCAGCAGTGACCCCGGGACAGGGGTTTTTTGGGAGCAGTACTTC. The chain uses TRBV10-2 and TRBJ2-7, with 10 bases aligning to TRBD1. There are 16 amino acids in the CDR3, from cysteine to phenylalanine inclusive. Just the 48-base CDR3 DNA is kept, in frame starting at base 1. CDR1 WSHSY and CDR2 SAAADI are derived from the germline V gene. Trimming removed 3 bases from V and 7 bases from J; the gene matches leave 12 bases unexplained.